These 24 T cell receptor beta chains came from one sample sequenced in a study of Graves' ophthalmopathy and Graves' hyperthyroidism. Amplifying from RNA transcripts, the study obtained TCR beta CDR3 regions. The workflow started with a first-round RT-PCR run with HTBI primers and then moved on to a second-round multiplex PCR. Each CDR3 protein gets one entry after TCRdb re-called the multiplex PCR reads with MiXCR. The profile shows 200,000 to 250,000 distinct CDR3 sequences, around 30% of them singletons. The sequenced sample was peripheral blood. These receptors were collected from a man between 45 and 60 years old with Graves' ophthalmopathy.

This clonotype has a count of ten or more. The J gene is TRBJ2-5, the V gene TRBV15; 7 bases align to TRBD1. There are 17 residues in the CDR3. Germline V gene sequence: CDR1 LNHNV, CDR2 YYDKDF (reference sequence). Germline trimming cut 3 bases from V and 0 bases from J; bases unmatched to any gene: 10. CDR3 in amino acids: CATSRTGFWVNQETQYF. The CDR3 nucleotides are TGTGCCACCAGCAGGACAGGGTTTTGGGTCAACCAAGAGACCCAGTACTTC.

To note about this clonotype: Germline and junction disagree at one end, which may indicate a read error. The chain combines TRBV12-3 or TRBV12-4 with TRBJ2-5, with 12 positions matching TRBD1. The CDR3 extends over 15 amino acids. The CDR3 loop reads CAISDRDRGLETQYF. In nucleotides, the CDR3 is TGTGCCATCAGTGACCGGGACAGGGGGCTTGAGACCCAGTACTTC.

This clonotype showed up many times. This chain joins TRBV29-1 and TRBJ2-2; 9 bases fit TRBD2. CDR3 length: 14 residues. The trim removed 7 bases at V and 1 base at J, leaving 4 bases unmatched. The germline gives CDR1 SQVTM, CDR2 ANQGSEA. CDR3 nucleotide sequence: TGCAGCGCACGGACTAGCGAGAACACCGGGGAGCTGTTTTTT. Encoded protein: CSARTSENTGELFF.

This chain joins TRBV19 and TRBJ1-2; TRBD1 agrees at 7 bases. Germline loops: CDR1 LNHDA, CDR2 SQIVND (reference sequence). The CDR3 is made up of 13 amino acids. V trimming: 9 bases; J trimming: 7 bases; junction bases outside the gene matches: 11. This CDR3 is CASSQTGRSGYTF. CDR3 coding DNA: TGTGCCAGCAGCCAGACAGGGCGAAGTGGCTACACCTTC.

The sample holds many counts of this clonotype. The chain combines TRBV12-3 or TRBV12-4 with TRBJ2-2; 7 nucleotides align to TRBD2. The CDR3 length is 15 residues. J was trimmed by 2 bases and V by 2 bases; bases with no gene match: 2. The CDR3 here is CASSLRGRNTGELFF. The CDR3 DNA reads TGTGCCAGCAGTTTACGCGGGAGAAACACCGGGGAGCTGTTTTTT.

Ten or more counts support this clonotype. The CDR3 region has the DNA TGTGCCTGGAGTGGGGCACGGGATCAGCCCCAGCATTTT. As protein: CAWSGARDQPQHF. The V and J genes are TRBV30 and TRBJ1-5; no reliable D call. V gave up 1 base and J gave up 5 bases, with 9 bases separating them. The CDR3 extends over 13 amino acids. Germline values: CDR1 GTSNPN, CDR2 SVGIG (reference sequence).

This chain links TRBV28 with TRBJ2-7; a weak D match, TRBD2 (5 bases). This CDR3 has 14 amino acids. Germline V gene data show CDR1 as MDHEN and CDR2 as SYDVKM. Trimming left V 6 bases short and J 3 bases short, with 15 bases between. CDR3 amino acids: CASSNTRPLYEQYF. The DNA of the CDR3 is TGTGCCAGCAGCAACACTAGACCCCTCTACGAGCAGTACTTC.

V and J are TRBV6-1 and TRBJ2-7; D is unresolved. The germline V gene encodes CDR1 MNHNS and CDR2 SASEGT. V shed 9 bases and J shed 6 bases, with 21 bases lying between them. CDR3 length: 14 amino acids. For the CDR3, the DNA is TGTGCCAGTAGGACGGTTATCGGGTCGAGCGAGCAGTACTTC. It codes for CASRTVIGSSEQYF.

The J gene is TRBJ1-1, the V gene TRBV18, with TRBD1 identical over 10 bases. From germline, CDR1 is KGHSH and CDR2 LQKENI. Losses at the gene ends were 1 base for V and 1 base for J; bases not matched to a gene: 6. The CDR3 runs to 17 residues. The CDR3: CASSPRGQGFGNTEAFF. CDR3 nucleotides: TGTGCCAGCTCACCACGGGGACAGGGGTTCGGGAACACTGAAGCTTTCTTT.

This clonotype was picked up many times. J is TRBJ2-7 and V is TRBV11-2; D unclear. Germline values: CDR1 SGHAT, CDR2 FQNNGV. V gave up 0 bases and J gave up 4 bases, with 7 bases separating them. This CDR3 has 13 residues. The CDR3 DNA reads TGTGCCAGCAGCTTAGAAGGGCTGTACGAGCAGTACTTC. Its protein is CASSLEGLYEQYF.

The rearrangement uses TRBV6-2 or TRBV6-3 and TRBJ2-7; perhaps D is TRBD1 or TRBD2 (5 bases each). CDR3 length: 13 amino acids. V was pared by 8 bases and J by 5 bases, with 16 bases between. Germline values: CDR1 MNHEY, CDR2 SVGEGT. CDR3 nucleotide sequence: TGTGCCAGCGGCAGGGAGTTGATTAACGAGCAGTACTTC. Translated: CASGRELINEQYF.

The chain has TRBV7-8 and TRBJ2-7, with 10 bases aligning to TRBD2. The CDR3 is made up of 16 amino acids. Germline CDR1 and CDR2: SGHVS and FQNEAQ. Unmatched junction bases numbered 6, after V lost 0 bases and J lost 4 bases. The CDR3 loop is CASSLAGTSVGYEQYF. In nucleotides, the CDR3 is TGTGCCAGCAGCTTAGCGGGGACTAGCGTCGGGTACGAGCAGTACTTC.

This clonotype was seen repeatedly, ten times or more. V gene TRBV7-9 combines with J gene TRBJ1-2, with 9 bases matching TRBD1. CDR1 and CDR2 (germline): SEHNR, FQNEAQ (reference sequence). The CDR3 is made up of 12 amino acids. Losses at the gene ends were 5 bases for V and 7 bases for J; bases not matched to a gene: 2. In nucleotides, the CDR3 is TGTGCCAGCAGCCTGGGACAGGGTGGCTACACCTTC. This encodes CASSLGQGGYTF.

The rearrangement joins TRBV11-3 to TRBJ2-5; unclear D gene. V lost 5 bases and J lost 3, with 10 bases in between. Per germline, CDR1 SGHNT and CDR2 YENEEA. This CDR3 has 13 residues. Here the CDR3 reads CASSKGPKETQYF. DNA for the CDR3: TGTGCCAGCAGCAAAGGCCCAAAAGAGACCCAGTACTTC.

This clonotype was seen at least ten times. This chain links TRBV12-3 or TRBV12-4 with TRBJ2-5; TRBD2 is a possible D gene (5 bases). The CDR3 is 14 amino acids. Trimming took off 5 bases at V and 0 bases at J, with 10 bases between the two ends. CDR3 sequence: CASSPRVYQETQYF. The DNA for the CDR3 is TGTGCCAGCAGTCCGAGGGTGTACCAAGAGACCCAGTACTTC.

The genes are TRBV6-2 or TRBV6-3 and TRBJ1-2, with 8 bases identical to TRBD1. CDR3 length: 16 residues. The V segment lost 7 bases and the J segment 7 bases; nucleotides outside the gene matches: 17. In germline, CDR1 is MNHEY, CDR2 SVGEGT. Here the CDR3 DNA reads TGTGCCAGCAACCCTACGGGGACAGGAGCACCTCGTGGCTACACCTTC. It specifies CASNPTGTGAPRGYTF.

This clonotype was detected many times. V is TRBV20-1 and J is TRBJ2-5; no clear D gene. Deletions cut 0 bases from V and 1 base from J, with 6 bases between. CDR1 is DFQATT, CDR2 SNEGSKA, per germline (reference sequence). This CDR3 comprises 13 residues. The CDR3, as DNA: TGCAGTGCTAGAGAGGTTCTCCAAGAGACCCAGTACTTC. Residues: CSAREVLQETQYF.

This clonotype appeared a single time. The chain is built from TRBV12-3 or TRBV12-4 and TRBJ2-7; possibly TRBD2 for D (6 bases). The CDR3 loop spans 14 amino acids. V was shortened by 6 bases and J by 3 bases, with 15 bases between the two germline ends. The CDR3 nucleotides read TGTGCCAGCAGCCCCGGGACTCACGTCTACGAGCAGTACTTC. This encodes CASSPGTHVYEQYF.

This clonotype has at least ten counts. This sequence joins TRBV3-1 and TRBJ1-1; 8 nucleotides line up with TRBD1. The ends lost 7 bases at V and 6 bases at J; junction bases unmatched: 7. This CDR3 has 13 amino acids. CDR1 is LGHDT, CDR2 YNNKEL, per germline (reference sequence). The CDR3 sequence: CASKFSGGAEAFF. CDR3 nucleotide sequence: TGTGCCAGCAAGTTCTCAGGGGGCGCTGAAGCTTTCTTT.

This clonotype has a handful of counts. This may be a read error, as it is one base from a much larger clone. J is TRBJ2-7 and V is TRBV6-1; 8 bases are shared with TRBD1. Germline V gene data show CDR1 as MNHNS and CDR2 as SASEGT. V lost 6 bases, J lost 2 bases, and 3 bases stayed unmatched. The CDR3 covers 13 residues. The CDR3 spells CASRKTGAYEQYF. Here the CDR3 DNA reads TGTGCCAGCAGGAAGACAGGGGCCTACGAGCAGTACTTC.

In its sample, this clonotype was seen many times. J is TRBJ2-7 and V is TRBV7-2; TRBD2 is a possible D gene (6 bases). The CDR3 sequence is 14 residues long. CDR1 and CDR2 (germline): SGHTA, FQGNSA. Trimming pared 3 bases from V and 6 bases from J, leaving 15 bases between. The CDR3 is CASSLGTRVAEQYF. The CDR3 nucleotides read TGTGCCAGCAGCTTGGGGACTCGTGTCGCCGAGCAGTACTTC.

The V gene is TRBV5-4, the J gene TRBJ1-2; maybe TRBD1 (6 bases). Germline V lookup: CDR1 SGHNT, CDR2 YYREEE (reference sequence). Trimming took 3 bases from V and 4 from J, leaving 10 bases between them. The CDR3 contains 13 residues. The CDR3 coding sequence is TGTGCCAGCAGCTCAGGACAGCCCTATGGCTACACCTTC. This translates into CASSSGQPYGYTF.

Many counts were recorded for this clonotype. This chain links TRBV6-2 or TRBV6-3 with TRBJ2-7; D call uncertain. Between the trimmed V and J ends, which lost 0 bases and 5 bases, there was a span of 5 bases. Germline loops: CDR1 MNHEY, CDR2 SVGEGT. This CDR3 is built from 12 residues. The DNA for the CDR3 is TGTGCCAGCAGTTACTCGAGCCACGAGCAGTACTTC. Translation: CASSYSSHEQYF.

This clonotype was seen repeatedly, ten times or more. The rearrangement joins TRBV6-1 to TRBJ2-7, with D tentatively TRBD1 (6 bases). The CDR3 loop spans 16 amino acids. The V and J ends lost 2 bases and 0 bases respectively, with 14 bases between them. The V gene's germline CDR1 is MNHNS and CDR2 SASEGT. In nucleotides, the CDR3 is TGTGCCAGCAGTGAAAGACAGGCCTCCTACTCCTACGAGCAGTACTTC. It specifies CASSERQASYSYEQYF.